The 9 T cell receptor beta chains below were found in one sample sequenced in a study of T cells in Graves' hyperthyroidism and ophthalmopathy. RNA transcripts were the template for amplifying TCR beta CDR3 regions. During a first-round RT-PCR of the TCR CDR3, the HTBI primer set was used. TCRdb reanalysed the multiplex PCR reads using MiXCR and keeps one entry per CDR3 protein. In the table there are fewer than 25,000 distinct CDR3 sequences, 45% to 50% of which are singletons. Sequenced input: blood. The source of these receptors is a woman in her 40s with Graves' hyperthyroidism that later progressed to Graves' ophthalmopathy.

The chain is built from TRBV9 and TRBJ2-6; 9 bases map to TRBD2. This CDR3 contains 18 residues. Trimming removed 6 bases from V and 1 base from J; junction bases left unmatched: 11. Germline CDR1 SGDLS, CDR2 YYNGEE. The DNA of the CDR3 is TGTGCCAGCACCCCTAGGAGTAGCGGGAGTTCTGGGGCCAACGTCCTGACTTTC. Protein product: CASTPRSSGSSGANVLTF.

V is TRBV20-1 and J is TRBJ1-5; TRBD1 agrees at 8 bases. V shed 6 bases, J shed 8 bases, and the junction held 12 bases outside the gene matches. Germline values: CDR1 DFQATT, CDR2 SNEGSKA (reference sequence). This CDR3 has 14 amino acids. CDR3 nucleotides: TGCAGTGCACAAACCCCAGGGGGCAGGAAGCCCCAGCATTTT. Protein: CSAQTPGGRKPQHF.

This clonotype was seen only once. This chain links TRBV29-1 with TRBJ1-1; possible D gene TRBD1, 5 bases. This CDR3 comprises 14 residues. CDR1 and CDR2 (germline): SQVTM, ANQGSEA. The ends were cut back, 0 bases at V and 2 bases at J, with 10 bases in the middle. CDR3 in DNA: TGCAGCGTTGAAGATTTTGGGGCAAACACTGAAGCTTTCTTT. Amino acid sequence: CSVEDFGANTEAFF.

This clonotype was observed many times. The chain recombines TRBV3-1 with TRBJ1-3; D call uncertain. Per germline, CDR1 LGHDT and CDR2 YNNKEL (reference sequence). This CDR3 has 14 amino acids. V dropped 3 bases and J dropped 0 bases, with 6 bases sitting between them. The chain's CDR3 is CASSHGFSGNTIYF. DNA of the CDR3: TGTGCCAGCAGCCATGGGTTCTCTGGAAACACCATATATTTT.

This clonotype has ten or more counts. The CDR3 DNA reads as TGTGCCAGCAGCCCCCAGGAGGGTTGGGCCGGGGAGCTGTTTTTT. This gives the protein CASSPQEGWAGELFF. The chain recombines TRBV3-1 with TRBJ2-2; TRBD2 might be the D (6 bases). Germline V CDR1 and CDR2: LGHDT, YNNKEL (reference sequence). The germline V and J ends were trimmed by 4 bases and 6 bases, with 15 bases remaining between them. CDR3 length equals 15 residues.

This clonotype was counted only a few times. The junction does not match germline at one end; this may be a read error. V and J are TRBV10-3 and TRBJ1-3; D is unresolved. This CDR3 has 13 residues. Germline values: CDR1 ENHRY, CDR2 SYGVKD. This chain's CDR3 is CAITETRGNTIYF. The CDR3 DNA is TGTGCCATCACTGAGACAAGAGGAAACACCATATATTTT.

The genes are TRBV15 and TRBJ2-6; weak D call: TRBD2 (6 bases). The germline CDR1 and CDR2 sequences are LNHNV and YYDKDF (reference sequence). The V end was cut by 5 bases, the J end by 0 bases, with 17 bases between. The CDR3 totals 18 residues. The chain's CDR3 is CATSSRGGQFSGANVLTF. The CDR3 bases are TGTGCCACCAGCTCTCGCGGAGGGCAATTCTCTGGGGCCAACGTCCTGACTTTC.

This clonotype was picked up a small number of times. The chain links TRBV27 to TRBJ2-7; 7 nucleotides line up with TRBD2. V shed 3 bases and J 2 bases; nucleotides not matched to a gene: 7. The germline CDR1 and CDR2 sequences are MNHEY and SMNVEV (reference sequence). The CDR3 length is 15 residues. CDR3 sequence reads: CASSFLADLAYEQYF. DNA of the CDR3: TGTGCCAGCAGTTTCCTAGCGGATCTTGCCTACGAGCAGTACTTC.

The V gene is TRBV19, the J gene TRBJ1-2; the D gene is possibly TRBD1 (5 bases). This CDR3 is 12 amino acids long. The V end was cut by 2 bases, the J end by 8 bases, with 9 bases between. CDR1 and CDR2 from the germline V gene are LNHDA and SQIVND (reference sequence). DNA for the CDR3: TGTGCCAGTAGTATACCAGGGTCAGGCTACACCTTC. Translation gives CASSIPGSGYTF.